This TCR beta chain was recovered during a study of molecular identifiers for immune sequencing clone quantification. TCRdb redid the calling of the PCR reads with MiXCR, one entry per CDR3 protein. This sample has approximately 590,000 distinct CDR3 sequences, with 25% found just once. Ten or more counts support this clonotype. Sequenced: naive CD8+ T cells from blood, with Jurkat cell RNA spiked in. Regarding subset: FACS-sorted CD8+CD4-CCR7+CD45RA+ naive T cells. The TCR was taken from a human donor in good health. Some libraries in this study had Jurkat cell RNA spiked in.

This CDR3 is CASSPRGRNEQYF. DNA for the CDR3: TGTGCCAGCAGCCCGCGGGGTAGGAACGAGCAGTACTTC. This chain joins TRBV7-9 and TRBJ2-7; maybe TRBD2 (6 bases). Looked up from germline, CDR1 is SEHNR and CDR2 is FQNEAQ (reference sequence). Trimming removed 5 bases from V and 5 bases from J, with 13 bases in between. The CDR3 is made up of 13 amino acids.